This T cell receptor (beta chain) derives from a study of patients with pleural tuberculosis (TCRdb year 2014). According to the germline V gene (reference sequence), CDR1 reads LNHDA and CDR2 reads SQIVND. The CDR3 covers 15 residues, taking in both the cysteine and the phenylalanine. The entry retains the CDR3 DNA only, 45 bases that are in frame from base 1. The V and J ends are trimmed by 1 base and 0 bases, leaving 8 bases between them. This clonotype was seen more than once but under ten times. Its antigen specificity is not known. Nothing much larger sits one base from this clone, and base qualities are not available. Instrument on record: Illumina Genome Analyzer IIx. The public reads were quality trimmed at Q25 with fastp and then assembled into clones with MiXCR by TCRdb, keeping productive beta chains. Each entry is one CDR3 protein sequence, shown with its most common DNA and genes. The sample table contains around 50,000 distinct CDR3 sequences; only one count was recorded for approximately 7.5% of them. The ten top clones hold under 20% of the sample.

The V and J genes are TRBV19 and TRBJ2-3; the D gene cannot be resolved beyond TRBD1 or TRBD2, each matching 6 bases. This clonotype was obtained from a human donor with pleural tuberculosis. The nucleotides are TGTGCCAGTAGTATAGTAGGGGGGAGCACAGATACGCAGTATTTT. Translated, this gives CASSIVGGSTDTQYF.